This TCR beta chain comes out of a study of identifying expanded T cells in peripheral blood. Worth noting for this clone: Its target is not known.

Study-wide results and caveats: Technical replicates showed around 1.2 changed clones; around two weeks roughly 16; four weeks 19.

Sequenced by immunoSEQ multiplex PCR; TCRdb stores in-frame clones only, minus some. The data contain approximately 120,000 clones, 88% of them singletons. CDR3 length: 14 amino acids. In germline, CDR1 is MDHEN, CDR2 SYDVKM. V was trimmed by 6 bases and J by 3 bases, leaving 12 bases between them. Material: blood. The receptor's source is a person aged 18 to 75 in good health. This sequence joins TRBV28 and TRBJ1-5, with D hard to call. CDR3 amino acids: CASRSAGNNQPQHF. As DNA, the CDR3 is TGTGCCAGCAGGTCCGCGGGGAACAATCAGCCCCAGCATTTT.